This TCR beta chain appears in the sequencing data of a study of control samples from healthy donors and cancer patients. Looked up from germline, CDR1 is LGHDT and CDR2 is YNNKEL (reference sequence). The CDR3 is 15 residues long. The ends were cut back, 4 bases at V and 1 base at J, with 10 bases in the middle. Here immunoSEQ multiplex PCR was the method, and the copy in TCRdb shows in-frame clones only, minus some. The sample includes roughly 450,000 clones, approximately 92% seen only once; the top ten take around 6.5%. The receptor comes from a man aged 40-55 years with head and neck cancer. The sequencing sample was made of PBMCs. This chain uses TRBV3-1 (or the pseudogene TRBV3-2) with TRBJ2-2; D not certain. CDR3 in amino acids: CASSLRVGNTGELFF. For the CDR3, the DNA is TGTGCCAGCAGCCTACGAGTGGGGAACACCGGGGAGCTGTTTTTT.